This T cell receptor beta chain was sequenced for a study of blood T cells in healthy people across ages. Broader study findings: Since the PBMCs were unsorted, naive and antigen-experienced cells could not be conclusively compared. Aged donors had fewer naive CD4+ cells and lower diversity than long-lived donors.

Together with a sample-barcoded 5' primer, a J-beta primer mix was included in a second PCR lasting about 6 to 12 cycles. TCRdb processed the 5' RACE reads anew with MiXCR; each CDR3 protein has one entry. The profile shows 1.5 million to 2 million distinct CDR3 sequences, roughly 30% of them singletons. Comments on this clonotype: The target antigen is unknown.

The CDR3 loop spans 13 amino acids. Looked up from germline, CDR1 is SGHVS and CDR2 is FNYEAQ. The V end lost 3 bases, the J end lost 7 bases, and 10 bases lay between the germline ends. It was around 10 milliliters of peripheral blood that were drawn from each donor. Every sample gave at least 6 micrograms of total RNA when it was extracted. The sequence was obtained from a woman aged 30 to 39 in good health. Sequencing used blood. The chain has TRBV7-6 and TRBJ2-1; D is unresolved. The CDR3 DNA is TGTGCCAGCAGCTTTCTTACTTGGAATGAGCAGTTCTTC. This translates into CASSFLTWNEQFF. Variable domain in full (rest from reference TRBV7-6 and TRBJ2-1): GAGVSQSPRYKVTKRGQDVALRCDPISGHVSLYWYRQALGQGPEFLTYFNYEAQQDKSGLPNDRFSAERPEGSISTLTIQRTEQRDSAMYRCASSFLTWNEQFFGPGTRLTVL.